The table lists the clone carrying this TCR beta chain with a few counts. Its antigen remains unidentified. Libraries for TCR beta were made by quantitative 5'-RACE with molecular barcodes. TCRdb independently ran MiXCR on the 5' RACE reads; one entry per CDR3 protein. The sample has approximately 350,000 distinct CDR3 sequences, roughly 15% seen once. The data belong to a study of CD8 T cells in ankylosing spondylitis. Trimming removed 0 bases at V and 6 bases at J, with 16 bases between. The length of the CDR3 is 16 residues. The germline CDR1 and CDR2 sequences are SGHRS and YFSETQ. Study-level findings and limits: Blood of patients with ankylosing spondylitis appeared to be characterized by a TCR beta motif of 8 or 9 highly homologous variants. Significant enrichment of disease-linked clones was reported in matched ankylosing spondylitis synovial fluid. CD8+ by phenotype, disease-linked clones were relatively rare in peripheral blood.

The receptor was isolated from a male donor with ankylosing spondylitis or in good health (not recorded which). The sequenced sample was blood, either unsorted or a sorted T cell fraction (not recorded which). V is TRBV5-1 and J is TRBJ2-1; tentative D call: TRBD1 (5 bases). This CDR3 is CASSLADSLTLNEQFF. CDR3 bases: TGCGCCAGCAGCTTGGCCGACAGCCTTACCCTCAATGAGCAGTTCTTC. The complete variable domain, with remaining parts taken from reference TRBV5-1 and TRBJ2-1, reads KAGVTQTPRYLIKTRGQQVTLSCSPISGHRSVSWYQQTPGQGLQFLFEYFSETQRNKGNFPGRFSGRQFSNSRSEMNVSTLELGDSALYLCASSLADSLTLNEQFFGPGTRLTVL.